This T cell receptor (beta chain) was found in a study of spatial heterogeneity in lung cancer. Time point here: sample taken at primary tumor resection. The sequenced material consisted of unsorted whole RNA from tumor, nontumor lung or frozen PBMC. MiXCR, run by TCRdb on the 5' RACE reads, gives a single entry per CDR3 protein. The sample lists approximately 82,000 distinct CDR3 sequences, 10% to 15% occurring once. This CDR3 has 16 residues. In germline, CDR1 is SGHVS, CDR2 FNYEAQ. Trimming pared 5 bases from V and 4 bases from J, leaving 17 bases between. Study-level results: Ubiquitous expanded tumor TCRs were seen in blood more at resection than at follow-up.

In its sample, this clonotype was seen a few times. Antigen specificity is unknown. The sequence was obtained from a male donor with early-stage non-small cell lung cancer. This sample comprised PBMCs, obtained at surgery. The V and J genes are TRBV7-6 and TRBJ2-2, with D maybe TRBD2 (6 bases). In DNA form, the CDR3 reads TGTGCCAGCAGCCCCTCGGGGGTAGCGTTCACCGGGGAGCTGTTTTTT. Amino acid sequence: CASSPSGVAFTGELFF.